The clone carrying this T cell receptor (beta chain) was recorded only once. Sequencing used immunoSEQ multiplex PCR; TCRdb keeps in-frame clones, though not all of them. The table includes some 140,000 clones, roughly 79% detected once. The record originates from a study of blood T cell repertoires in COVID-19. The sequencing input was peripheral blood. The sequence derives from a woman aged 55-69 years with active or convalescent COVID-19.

In DNA form, the CDR3 reads TGTGCCAGCAGTTTGACAGTTGGTTATGGCTACACCTTC. Translating it yields CASSLTVGYGYTF. This chain connects TRBV28 to TRBJ1-2; D possibly corresponds to TRBD1 (5 bases). The ends were cut back, 3 bases at V and 5 bases at J, with 10 bases in the middle. The CDR3 extends over 13 amino acids. Germline CDR1 reads MDHEN; CDR2 reads SYDVKM.